This TCR beta chain was identified in a study of blood T cell repertoires in COVID-19. Study-level background: Samples representing acute and convalescent COVID-19 were sourced from the United States, Italy and Spain.

The table lists this clone with a count of one. One Seattle source followed patients from active infection through their disease course. Profiled with immunoSEQ multiplex PCR; TCRdb holds only in-frame clones, not every one. This sample has 70,000 to 100,000 clones, with 87% found just once. Germline CDR1 reads SQVTM; CDR2 reads ANQGSEA. V was clipped by 2 bases and J by 2 bases; unmatched bases: 19. This CDR3 spans 19 amino acids. The gene calls are TRBV29-1 and TRBJ2-3, with 7 bases aligning to TRBD1. Material: peripheral blood. This receptor was taken from a woman aged 60-75 years with COVID-19, enrolled during active disease. The CDR3 reads CSVEKNTGADTSLTDTQYF. CDR3 nucleotide sequence: TGCAGCGTTGAAAAGAATACAGGGGCCGATACCTCTCTCACAGATACGCAGTATTTT.